The next 8 T cell receptor beta chains were all read from a single sample in a study. TCRdb analysed the 5' RACE reads with MiXCR anew, one entry per CDR3 protein. The table lists fewer than 25,000 distinct CDR3 sequences, roughly 33% of them singletons, with approximately 2.2% in the top ten. The sample was tumor-infiltrating naive CD4+ T cells sorted from the breast tumor. Subset of the sample: naive CD4+ T cells, CD4+CD45RA+CD25-. The receptors were sampled from a female donor with breast cancer.

With regard to this clonotype: This clone may be a read error of a much larger clone one base away. No conserved phenylalanine or tryptophan is present at the end of the CDR3, so a read error is the likely explanation. The rearrangement joins TRBV6-5 to TRBJ1-5; 8 nucleotides line up with TRBD1. V shed 5 bases, J shed 4 bases, and the junction held 4 bases outside the gene matches. CDR1 is MNHEY, CDR2 SVGAGI, per germline. There are 14 residues in the CDR3. The DNA of the CDR3 is TGTGCCAGCAGTGACAGGGGACCGAATCAGCCCCAGCATTCT. This sequence encodes CASSDRGPNQPQHS.

The rearrangement links TRBV20-1 to TRBJ1-1, with TRBD1 as a possible D gene (5 bases). The CDR3 is 14 amino acids. Germline V CDR1 and CDR2: DFQATT, SNEGSKA (reference sequence). Trimming removed 3 bases from V and 4 bases from J, with 15 bases in between. CDR3 loop: CSASAGRRGTEAFF. The CDR3 coding sequence is TGCAGTGCTAGTGCAGGGCGTAGGGGCACTGAAGCTTTCTTT.

By proportion, this clonotype is medium-sized. The genes are TRBV5-1 and TRBJ2-1, with 7 bases lining up with TRBD1. The CDR3 extends over 14 amino acids. CDR1 SGHRS and CDR2 YFSETQ come from the germline V gene. After removal of 2 bases from V and 7 bases from J, the junction contained 6 bases not matched to a gene. The CDR3 sequence: CASSFRDSTNEQFF. DNA for the CDR3: TGCGCCAGCAGCTTTAGGGACAGCACAAATGAGCAGTTCTTC.

This clonotype was counted between two and nine times. V gene TRBV5-6 combines with J gene TRBJ2-1; 8 positions agree with TRBD2. Trimming removed 7 bases from V and 2 bases from J; junction bases left unmatched: 8. Germline assignment: CDR1 SGHDT and CDR2 YYEEEE. The CDR3 runs 15 residues. CDR3 protein: CASVIAGNPYNEQFF. For the CDR3, the DNA is TGTGCCAGCGTTATAGCGGGAAACCCCTACAATGAGCAGTTCTTC. Full variable domain (remainder filled in from reference TRBV5-6 and TRBJ2-1): DAGVTQSPTHLIKTRGQQVTLRCSPKSGHDTVSWYQQALGQGPQFIFQYYEEEERQRGNFPDRFSGHQFPNYSSELNVNALLLGDSALYLCASVIAGNPYNEQFFGPGTRLTVL.

This clonotype is termed medium-sized. V and J are TRBV20-1 and TRBJ2-1; the D gene is possibly TRBD2 (5 bases). Per the germline V gene, CDR1 is DFQATT and CDR2 is SNEGSKA (reference sequence). The CDR3 has 14 residues. The CDR3 protein is CSGLSSFSYNEQFF. Written as DNA, the CDR3 is TGCAGCGGACTGTCATCGTTCTCCTACAATGAGCAGTTCTTC.

The V and J genes are TRBV7-9 and TRBJ1-5; no clear D. In germline, CDR1 is SEHNR, CDR2 FQNEAQ (reference sequence). The ends were cut back, 5 bases at V and 6 bases at J, with 14 bases in the middle. The CDR3 is 14 amino acids. CDR3 sequence: CASSKNGIGQPQHF. CDR3 bases: TGTGCCAGCAGCAAAAACGGTATCGGTCAGCCCCAGCATTTT.

The V gene is TRBV20-1, the J gene TRBJ1-5; D is uncertain. This CDR3 has 13 residues. Between the trimmed V and J ends, which lost 4 bases and 5 bases, there was a span of 12 bases. CDR1 and CDR2 from the germline V gene are DFQATT and SNEGSKA (reference sequence). The DNA for the CDR3 is TGCAGTGCTACTCATGGTTTGGATCAGCCCCAGCATTTT. This codes for CSATHGLDQPQHF.

The chain employs TRBV19 and TRBJ1-5, with D hard to call. V was clipped by 1 base and J by 4 bases, with 2 bases between them. Germline V gene sequence: CDR1 LNHDA, CDR2 SQIVND (reference sequence). The CDR3 covers 12 residues. The CDR3 DNA follows: TGTGCCAGTAGTATAGGGAATCAGCCCCAGCATTTT. It is translated as CASSIGNQPQHF.